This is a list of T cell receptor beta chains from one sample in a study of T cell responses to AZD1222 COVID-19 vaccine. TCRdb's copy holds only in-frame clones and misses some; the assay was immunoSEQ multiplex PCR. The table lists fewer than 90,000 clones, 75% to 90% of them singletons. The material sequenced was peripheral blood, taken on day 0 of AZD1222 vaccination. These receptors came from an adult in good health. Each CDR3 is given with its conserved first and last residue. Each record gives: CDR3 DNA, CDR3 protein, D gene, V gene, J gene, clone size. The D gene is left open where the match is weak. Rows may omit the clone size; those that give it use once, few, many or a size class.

CDR3nt: TGTGCCAGCAGCGGCGGGACTCAGAACACCGGGGAGCTGTTTTTT
CDR3aa: CASSGGTQNTGELFF
d_gene: .
v_gene: TRBV9
j_gene: TRBJ2-2
abundance: .

CDR3nt: TGTGCCAGCAGCTTGGGGGACAGGGTCTCGCTGGGTCAGCCCCAGCATTTT
CDR3aa: CASSLGDRVSLGQPQHF
d_gene: TRBD1
v_gene: TRBV5-6
j_gene: TRBJ1-5
abundance: .

CDR3nt: TGTGCCAGCAGCTTAGGTTGGGTACCCCAAGAGACCCAGTACTTC
CDR3aa: CASSLGWVPQETQYF
d_gene: .
v_gene: TRBV7-9
j_gene: TRBJ2-5
abundance: .

CDR3nt: TGTGCCAGCAGCGTAGCTCGGGCGTCGGGAAACAGGAACACCGGGGAGCTGTTTTTT
CDR3aa: CASSVARASGNRNTGELFF
d_gene: .
v_gene: TRBV9
j_gene: TRBJ2-2
abundance: .

CDR3nt: TGTGCCAGCAGCCCGGGACAGGGTAACAATGAGCAGTTCTTC
CDR3aa: CASSPGQGNNEQFF
d_gene: TRBD1
v_gene: TRBV7-9
j_gene: TRBJ2-1
abundance: once

CDR3nt: TGCGCCAGCAGCTTGCAGGGACAGGACTACGAGCAGTACTTC
CDR3aa: CASSLQGQDYEQYF
d_gene: TRBD1
v_gene: TRBV5-1
j_gene: TRBJ2-7
abundance: .

CDR3nt: TGTGCCAGCAGCAGGTCTTCTGGGCCAGCGGATGAAAAACTGTTTTTT
CDR3aa: CASSRSSGPADEKLFF
d_gene: .
v_gene: TRBV9
j_gene: TRBJ1-4
abundance: .

CDR3nt: TGTGCCAGCAGCCGGGGCGGGGAGCTCTCGGCGACAACTAATGAAAAACTGTTTTTT
CDR3aa: CASSRGGELSATTNEKLFF
d_gene: .
v_gene: TRBV5-6
j_gene: TRBJ1-4
abundance: .

CDR3nt: TGTGCCAGCTCACCAAGAGCGGCAGACTATGGCTACACCTTC
CDR3aa: CASSPRAADYGYTF
d_gene: .
v_gene: TRBV18
j_gene: TRBJ1-2
abundance: .

CDR3nt: TGTGCCAGCAGCACTAGCGGCTCCTACGAGCAGTACTTC
CDR3aa: CASSTSGSYEQYF
d_gene: TRBD2
v_gene: TRBV6-5
j_gene: TRBJ2-7
abundance: .

CDR3nt: TGTGCCAGCAGCGTAGACGGTAGCTCCTATAATTCACCCCTCCACTTT
CDR3aa: CASSVDGSSYNSPLHF
d_gene: .
v_gene: TRBV9
j_gene: TRBJ1-6
abundance: .

CDR3nt: TGTGCCAGCAGCTTAACGGCAGGGGACGGCGAAAAACTGTTTTTT
CDR3aa: CASSLTAGDGEKLFF
d_gene: .
v_gene: TRBV7-2
j_gene: TRBJ1-4
abundance: .

CDR3nt: TGCGCCAGCAGCGTTCTACAGGGGGGGGATTCACCCCTCCACTTT
CDR3aa: CASSVLQGGDSPLHF
d_gene: TRBD1
v_gene: TRBV5-1
j_gene: TRBJ1-6
abundance: .

CDR3nt: TGTGCCAGCAGTTTACCCGGGACAGGGGTCTACAATGAGCAGTTCTTC
CDR3aa: CASSLPGTGVYNEQFF
d_gene: TRBD1
v_gene: TRBV28
j_gene: TRBJ2-1
abundance: .

CDR3nt: TGTGCCAGCAGTTACCCGAGGGAGCGGCCTAATACGCAGTATTTT
CDR3aa: CASSYPRERPNTQYF
d_gene: .
v_gene: TRBV6-5
j_gene: TRBJ2-3
abundance: .

CDR3nt: TGCGCCAGCAGCCAGACCGGGACAACCACCGGGGAGCTGTTTTTT
CDR3aa: CASSQTGTTTGELFF
d_gene: .
v_gene: TRBV4-3
j_gene: TRBJ2-2
abundance: .

CDR3nt: TGTGCCAGCAGCCCCCCGACAGGGGTCTACGCCGGCTCCTATAATTCACCCCTCCACTTT
CDR3aa: CASSPPTGVYAGSYNSPLHF
d_gene: TRBD1
v_gene: TRBV28
j_gene: TRBJ1-6
abundance: .

CDR3nt: TGCAGCGTTGATGGGGAAGCTTTCTTT
CDR3aa: CSVDGEAFF
d_gene: .
v_gene: TRBV29-1
j_gene: TRBJ1-1
abundance: .